The 17 T cell receptor beta chains below were found in one sample sequenced in a study of identical twins. From the 5' RACE reads, TCRdb called clonotypes with MiXCR, one entry per CDR3 protein. The table includes about 460,000 distinct CDR3 sequences, 14% detected once. The same sample was also studied in work on yellow fever vaccine responses in identical twins.

Sequencing was carried out using CD4+ T cells sorted from blood. Source of these receptors: a woman in her late teens or twenties in good health.

The V gene is TRBV3-1, the J gene TRBJ2-7, with D perhaps given as TRBD1 or TRBD2 (7 bases each). This CDR3 has 15 amino acids. Trimming took off 1 base at V and 6 bases at J, with 16 bases between the two ends. Germline V gene data show CDR1 as LGHDT and CDR2 as YNNKEL (reference sequence). The CDR3 is CASSQVGSGTVEQYF. The CDR3 DNA follows: TGTGCCAGCAGCCAAGTGGGGAGCGGGACAGTCGAGCAGTACTTC.

The chain employs TRBV27 and TRBJ1-1; D is uncertain. CDR1 and CDR2 (germline): MNHEY, SMNVEV (reference sequence). With 0 bases removed from V and 0 bases from J, the gap between germline ends came to 11 bases. This CDR3 has 16 residues. The CDR3 nucleotides read TGTGCCAGCAGTTTATCGTTTAGGTTAATGAACACTGAAGCTTTCTTT. It translates to CASSLSFRLMNTEAFF.

The chain links TRBV7-3 to TRBJ2-5, with 8 nucleotides matching TRBD2. The V gene's germline CDR1 is SGHTA and CDR2 FQGTGA. With 0 bases clipped from V and 4 bases from J, the junction kept 7 bases outside the gene matches. The length of the CDR3 is 16 residues. The CDR3 loop reads CASSLTARGGGETQYF. CDR3 coding DNA: TGTGCCAGCAGCTTAACGGCACGGGGGGGCGGAGAGACCCAGTACTTC. Full variable domain (missing parts from reference TRBV7-3 and TRBJ2-5): GAGVSQTPSNKVTEKGKYVELRCDPISGHTALYWYRQSLGQGPEFLIYFQGTGAADDSGLPNDRFFAVRPEGSVSTLKIQRTERGDSAVYLCASSLTARGGGETQYFGPGTRLLVL.

The chain recombines TRBV7-2 with TRBJ2-1, with 8 bases lining up with TRBD2. The CDR3 covers 14 residues. With V trimmed by 1 base and J by 14 bases, 10 bases remained unmatched. Per the germline V gene, CDR1 is SGHTA and CDR2 is FQGNSA. This CDR3 reads CASSLGGRRGREFF. In nucleotides, the CDR3 is TGTGCCAGCAGCTTAGGCGGGAGGAGAGGTCGGGAGTTCTTC. The variable domain in full, completed from reference TRBV7-2 and TRBJ2-1, reads GAGVSQSPSNKVTEKGKDVELRCDPISGHTALYWYRQSLGQGLEFLIYFQGNSAPDKSGLPSDRFSAERTGGSVSTLTIQRTQQEDSAVYLCASSLGGRRGREFFGPGTRLTVL.

This rearrangement joins TRBV28 to TRBJ2-1, with a weak D call TRBD2 (5 bases). CDR3 length: 14 amino acids. Germline V lookup: CDR1 MDHEN, CDR2 SYDVKM. Trimming removed 10 bases at V and 0 bases at J, with 13 bases between. The CDR3: CAIRAASSYNEQFF. As DNA, the CDR3 is TGTGCCATAAGAGCGGCCAGCTCCTACAATGAGCAGTTCTTC.

This clonotype was picked up a small number of times. The CDR3 reads CASSSPDSKDQPQHF. CDR3 sequence (DNA): TGTGCCAGCAGTTCTCCCGACAGCAAAGATCAGCCCCAGCATTTT. The chain couples TRBV28 to TRBJ1-5; a weak D match, TRBD1 (5 bases). Trimming pared 4 bases from V and 5 bases from J, leaving 15 bases between. There are 15 residues in the CDR3. Germline assignment: CDR1 MDHEN and CDR2 SYDVKM.

This clonotype was seen a few times. CDR3 amino acids: CASSPRAGGNQPQHF. In DNA, the CDR3 is TGTGCCAGCAGTCCCAGGGCAGGGGGAAATCAGCCCCAGCATTTT. The chain joins TRBV27 to TRBJ1-5; 7 bases align to TRBD1. The V segment lost 5 bases and the J segment 4 bases; nucleotides outside the gene matches: 8. The CDR3 covers 15 residues. Germline V gene data show CDR1 as MNHEY and CDR2 as SMNVEV (reference sequence).

A note on this clonotype: The junction departs from the called germline gene at one end, perhaps through a read error. The J gene is TRBJ2-3, the V gene TRBV4-2, with D perhaps matching TRBD2 (6 bases). Germline-derived CDR1 and CDR2 are LGHNA and YNFKEQ. The CDR3 totals 16 residues. The CDR3 nucleotides are TGCGCCAGCAGCCAAGATCTGGCTAGCGGCACAGATACGCAGTATTTT. Protein product: CASSQDLASGTDTQYF.

The chain employs TRBV7-2 and TRBJ2-7; a possible D gene is TRBD1 (6 bases). The CDR3 length is 15 residues. The germline V gene encodes CDR1 SGHTA and CDR2 FQGNSA. The V end lost 2 bases, the J end lost 2 bases, and 13 bases lay between the germline ends. The CDR3 spells CASSLTWDKAYEQYF. Here the CDR3 DNA reads TGTGCCAGCAGCTTAACATGGGACAAAGCCTACGAGCAGTACTTC. Full variable domain (missing parts from reference TRBV7-2 and TRBJ2-7): GAGVSQSPSNKVTEKGKDVELRCDPISGHTALYWYRQSLGQGLEFLIYFQGNSAPDKSGLPSDRFSAERTGGSVSTLTIQRTQQEDSAVYLCASSLTWDKAYEQYFGPGTRLTVT.

The chain links TRBV3-1 to TRBJ2-1; D remains ambiguous. Trimming removed 5 bases at V and 0 bases at J, with 5 bases between. The CDR3 is 13 amino acids. Per germline, CDR1 LGHDT and CDR2 YNNKEL (reference sequence). The CDR3 loop is CASSWSSYNEQFF. The CDR3 DNA reads TGTGCCAGCAGCTGGAGCTCCTACAATGAGCAGTTCTTC.

CDR3 amino acids: CASSASGSSEQFF. In DNA, the CDR3 is TGTGCCAGCAGTGCTAGCGGCAGCAGTGAGCAGTTCTTC. The V and J genes are TRBV14 and TRBJ2-1; TRBD2 matches at 7 bases. The CDR3 runs 13 residues. The germline V gene encodes CDR1 SGHDN and CDR2 FVKESK. J gave up 9 bases and V 6 bases, and 8 bases lay outside the gene matches.

In this sample, this clonotype turned up a few times. J is TRBJ2-5 and V is TRBV6-5, with D unresolved. In germline, CDR1 is MNHEY, CDR2 SVGAGI. Between the trimmed V and J ends, which lost 0 bases and 7 bases, there was a span of 9 bases. The CDR3 contains 13 residues. The chain's CDR3 is CASSYSGYGTQYF. The CDR3, as DNA: TGTGCCAGCAGTTACTCGGGGTACGGGACCCAGTACTTC.

The rearrangement links TRBV5-1 to TRBJ1-4; 7 nucleotides line up with TRBD1. The CDR3 loop spans 15 amino acids. Germline CDR1 SGHRS, CDR2 YFSETQ. The V gene end was trimmed by 4 bases and the J gene end by 6 bases; junction bases not matched to a gene: 9. For the CDR3, the DNA is TGCGCCAGCAGCGAGACCGGGACAGACGATGAAAAACTGTTTTTT. Its protein product is CASSETGTDDEKLFF.

The chain employs TRBV2 and TRBJ2-1; D not resolved. V lost 3 bases and J 3 bases, leaving 3 bases between the germline ends. The CDR3 has 12 residues. Per germline, CDR1 SNHLY and CDR2 FYNNEI. The CDR3 region has the DNA TGTGCCAGCAGTGACGGCTACAATGAGCAGTTCTTC. Translating gives CASSDGYNEQFF.

This clonotype was seen many times. This sequence joins TRBV12-3 or TRBV12-4 and TRBJ2-7; weak D call: TRBD1 (5 bases). This CDR3 has 14 residues. Trimming stripped 6 bases from V and 0 bases from J, with 12 bases between. CDR3 DNA: TGTGCCAGCAGGGTACAGGCCTCCTCCTACGAGCAGTACTTC. Its protein is CASRVQASSYEQYF.

V is TRBV2 and J is TRBJ1-3; possible D gene TRBD1, 5 bases. The CDR3 contains 13 residues. Trimming left V 1 base short and J 8 bases short, with 9 bases between. The V gene's germline CDR1 is SNHLY and CDR2 FYNNEI. CDR3 amino acids: CASSEEGRDTIYF. The CDR3 coding sequence is TGTGCCAGCAGTGAAGAGGGGAGAGACACCATATATTTT.

The V gene is TRBV20-1, the J gene TRBJ2-5, with 8 bases fitting TRBD2. The CDR3 has 15 residues. V lost 3 bases to trimming and J lost 6 bases; unmatched junction nucleotides: 12. CDR1 is DFQATT and CDR2 is SNEGSKA in the germline V gene (reference sequence). The CDR3 DNA sequence: TGCAGTGCTAGTTTGCCTAGCGGGCGTGCGAAGACCCAGTACTTC. As protein: CSASLPSGRAKTQYF.